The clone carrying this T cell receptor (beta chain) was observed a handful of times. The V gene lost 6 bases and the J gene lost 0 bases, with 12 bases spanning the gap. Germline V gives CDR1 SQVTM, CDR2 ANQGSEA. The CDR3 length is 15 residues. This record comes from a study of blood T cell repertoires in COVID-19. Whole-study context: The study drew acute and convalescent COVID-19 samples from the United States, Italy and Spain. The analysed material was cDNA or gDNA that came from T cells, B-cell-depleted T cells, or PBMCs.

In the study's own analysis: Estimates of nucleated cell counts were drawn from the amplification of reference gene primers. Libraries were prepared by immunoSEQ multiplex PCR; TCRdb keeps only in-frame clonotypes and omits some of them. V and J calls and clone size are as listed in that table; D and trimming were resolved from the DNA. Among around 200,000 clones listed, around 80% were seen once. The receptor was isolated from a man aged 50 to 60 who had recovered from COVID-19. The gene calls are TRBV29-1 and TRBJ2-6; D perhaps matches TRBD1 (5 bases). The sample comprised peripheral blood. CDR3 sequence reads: CSVATGYSGANVLTF. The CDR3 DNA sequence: TGCAGCGTAGCAACAGGTTACTCTGGGGCCAACGTCCTGACTTTC.